A selection of T cell receptor beta chains follows, all from one sample in a study of T cell repertoires in cytomegalovirus infection. TCRdb processed the reads anew with MiXCR; each CDR3 protein has one entry. The sample records roughly 500,000 distinct CDR3 sequences, more than 40% being singletons. For these receptors, no antigen is known. The sequences come from cultured PBMCs, collected from culture after CMV antigen stimulation. The receptors derive from a human donor in good health (CMV status not recorded). Some clones in this sample may be carry-over from other donors' samples. Both conserved end residues are part of each CDR3. The order of the fields is CDR3 length, clone size, V gene, J gene, D gene, CDR3 protein, CDR3 DNA. A D gene is named only where the DNA matches it firmly. Only part of the rows carry a size: once, few, many, or a class if the clone is expanded.

15	-	TRBV2	TRBJ2-5	-	CASSEEVVGVETQYF	TGTGCCAGCAGTGAAGAAGTAGTTGGGGTGGAGACCCAGTACTTC
18	-	TRBV7-2	TRBJ1-5	-	CASSQDRRWGNSNQPQHF	TGTGCCAGCAGCCAAGACAGGAGATGGGGGAATAGCAATCAGCCCCAGCATTTT
14	-	TRBV7-6	TRBJ2-7	-	CASSLSAGNHEQYF	TGTGCCAGCAGCTTATCGGCAGGGAACCACGAGCAGTACTTC
15	many	TRBV7-2	TRBJ1-5	-	CASSLVWGGNQPQHF	TGTGCCAGCAGCTTAGTTTGGGGAGGCAATCAGCCCCAGCATTTT
15	few	TRBV7-8	TRBJ2-3	-	CASTGGRFRTDTQYF	TGTGCCAGCACCGGGGGACGATTTAGGACAGATACGCAGTATTTT
13	-	TRBV29-1	TRBJ2-1	-	CSVEGSSSGLAFF	TGCAGCGTTGAAGGGAGTAGTTCTGGGCTCGCGTTCTTC
13	-	TRBV10-3	TRBJ1-1	-	CAIRVDRIGEAFF	TGTGCCATCAGAGTCGACAGGATTGGGGAAGCTTTCTTT
15	-	TRBV4-2	TRBJ2-1	TRBD2	CASSPGLARRNEQFF	TGTGCCAGCAGCCCTGGACTAGCGCGACGTAATGAGCAGTTCTTC
12	-	TRBV7-2	TRBJ2-1	-	CASSSGTLEQFF	TGTGCCAGCAGCTCCGGGACTCTCGAGCAGTTCTTC
15	-	TRBV27	TRBJ1-6	-	CASSLWAGNNSPLHF	TGTGCCAGCAGTTTATGGGCAGGGAATAATTCACCCCTCCACTTT
15	-	TRBV7-2	TRBJ2-1	-	CASSLAARVYNEQFF	TGTGCCAGCAGCTTAGCTGCCAGGGTTTACAATGAGCAGTTCTTC
15	-	TRBV2	TRBJ1-1	-	CASSKGGVWNTEAFF	TGTGCCAGCAGCAAGGGGGGGGTATGGAACACTGAAGCTTTCTTT
17	-	TRBV4-1	TRBJ2-7	-	CASSQTYRARSSYEQYF	TGCGCCAGCAGCCAGACCTACAGAGCAAGGAGCTCCTACGAGCAGTACTTC
14	few	TRBV7-2	TRBJ2-3	-	CASSFFGAGATQYF	TGTGCCAGCAGCTTCTTCGGGGCAGGGGCTACGCAGTATTTT
15	-	TRBV7-6	TRBJ2-1	TRBD1	CASSFRDRGNNEQFF	TGTGCCAGCAGCTTCCGAGACAGGGGCAACAATGAGCAGTTCTTC
14	-	TRBV6-2/TRBV6-3	TRBJ2-5	TRBD2	CASKVAGVRETQYF	TGTGCCAGCAAGGTAGCGGGGGTCAGGGAGACCCAGTACTTC
18	few	TRBV6-1	TRBJ1-5	TRBD1	CASSGRRGRALSNQPQHF	TGTGCCAGCAGTGGGCGTAGGGGGCGCGCCCTTAGCAATCAGCCCCAGCATTTT
13	once	TRBV20-1	TRBJ2-1	-	CSATRDLNNEQFF	TGCAGTGCTACCCGGGACTTGAACAATGAGCAGTTCTTC
18	-	TRBV10-3	TRBJ1-5	TRBD1	CAISESRGPSGSPQPQHF	TGTGCCATCAGTGAGTCGAGGGGGCCCTCTGGGAGCCCTCAGCCCCAGCATTTT
16	-	TRBV6-1	TRBJ2-1	TRBD2	CASSYESSGSVNEQFF	TGTGCCAGCAGTTACGAGTCTAGCGGGAGTGTAAATGAGCAGTTCTTC
14	-	TRBV5-4	TRBJ2-1	-	CASSFRRGDNEQFF	TGTGCCAGCAGCTTTCGGCGGGGAGACAATGAGCAGTTCTTC
15	-	TRBV7-2	TRBJ1-2	-	CASSFLDRLNYGYTF	TGTGCCAGCAGCTTCCTTGACAGGTTAAACTATGGCTACACCTTC
12	-	TRBV4-2	TRBJ2-4	-	CASRTGDNIQYF	TGTGCCAGCCGCACCGGAGATAACATTCAGTACTTC
12	once	TRBV29-1	TRBJ1-6	-	CSVQDGSSPLHF	TGCAGCGTTCAAGACGGGAGTTCACCCCTCCACTTT
12	-	TRBV7-2	TRBJ1-2	-	CASSQGTGGYTF	TGTGCCAGCAGCCAGGGGACGGGAGGCTACACCTTC
12	few	TRBV7-2	TRBJ1-5	-	CASSDSNQPQHF	TGTGCCAGCAGCGACAGCAATCAGCCCCAGCATTTT
14	-	TRBV7-2	TRBJ2-3	-	CASSPRALADTQYF	TGTGCCAGCAGCCCACGGGCCCTTGCAGATACGCAGTATTTT
14	-	TRBV20-1	TRBJ1-1	-	CSLAPPGRDTEAFF	TGCAGTTTGGCCCCCCCAGGGAGGGACACTGAAGCTTTCTTT
15	-	TRBV11-2	TRBJ1-1	TRBD1	CASSLNRGLNTEAFF	TGTGCCAGCAGCTTGAACAGGGGACTGAACACTGAAGCTTTCTTT
12	-	TRBV6-1	TRBJ2-5	-	CASSNRLETQYF	TGTGCCAGCTCCAATCGGTTGGAGACCCAGTACTTC
15	-	TRBV12-3/TRBV12-4	TRBJ1-1	-	CASSLPGAANTEAFF	TGTGCCAGCAGTTTGCCGGGGGCAGCGAACACTGAAGCTTTCTTT
13	-	TRBV7-9	TRBJ2-5	-	CASSLFGSQPRYF	TGTGCCAGCAGCTTATTTGGTTCTCAGCCGCGGTACTTC
13	-	TRBV11-3	TRBJ2-4	-	CASSARGTNIQYF	TGTGCCAGCAGCGCGCGCGGGACAAACATTCAGTACTTC
16	-	TRBV2	TRBJ2-3	TRBD2	CASWIAGGPRTDTQYF	TGTGCCAGCTGGATAGCGGGAGGGCCTCGCACAGATACGCAGTATTTT
15	-	TRBV20-1	TRBJ2-1	TRBD2	CSANERAGVLDEQFF	TGCAGTGCTAACGAGCGAGCGGGAGTTCTCGATGAGCAGTTCTTC
18	-	TRBV7-6	TRBJ1-1	TRBD1	CASSSNPGQGAIGTEAFF	TGTGCCAGCAGCTCGAATCCGGGACAGGGGGCTATAGGCACTGAAGCTTTCTTT
13	-	TRBV11-2	TRBJ1-1	-	CASRQDMNTEAFF	TGTGCCAGCAGACAGGACATGAACACTGAAGCTTTCTTT
13	-	TRBV11-2	TRBJ2-3	-	CASDKGQSDTQYF	TGTGCCAGCGACAAGGGCCAATCAGATACGCAGTATTTT
16	-	TRBV10-3	TRBJ2-2	TRBD2	CAISESSGRPTGELFF	TGTGCCATCAGTGAGTCTAGCGGGAGACCCACCGGGGAGCTGTTTTTT
15	-	TRBV7-9	TRBJ2-7	-	CASSLEAGLAYEQYF	TGTGCCAGCAGCTTGGAGGCAGGGTTGGCCTACGAGCAGTACTTC
18	-	TRBV12-3/TRBV12-4	TRBJ2-5	TRBD2	CASSLAASGTTMVGTQYF	TGTGCCAGCAGTTTAGCGGCTAGCGGGACTACTATGGTCGGGACCCAGTACTTC
15	-	TRBV5-6	TRBJ2-7	TRBD1	CASSWAGTGLYEQYF	TGTGCCAGCAGCTGGGCCGGGACAGGGCTATACGAGCAGTACTTC
13	few	TRBV12-3/TRBV12-4	TRBJ1-1	TRBD1	CASSVRDSTEAFF	TGTGCCAGCAGTGTCCGGGACAGCACTGAAGCTTTCTTT
14	-	TRBV2	TRBJ2-3	TRBD2	CASSDTSGRGSQYF	TGTGCCAGCAGTGACACTAGCGGGAGAGGGTCGCAGTATTTT
13	-	TRBV2	TRBJ1-2	-	CASSTLREEGYTF	TGTGCCAGCAGTACTCTCAGGGAGGAAGGCTACACCTTC
15	many	TRBV24-1	TRBJ1-2	-	CATSAPWLGAYGYTF	TGTGCCACCAGTGCCCCGTGGTTGGGGGCCTATGGCTACACCTTC
12	-	TRBV10-3	TRBJ1-2	-	CAISETGHGYTF	TGTGCCATCAGTGAAACAGGGCATGGCTACACCTTC
15	few	TRBV7-2	TRBJ2-5	TRBD2	CASSLGGGGAKTQYF	TGTGCCAGCAGCTTAGGAGGCGGGGGGGCGAAGACCCAGTACTTC
12	-	TRBV11-2	TRBJ2-7	-	CASNLLASEQYF	TGTGCCAGCAACTTACTAGCTAGCGAGCAGTACTTC
15	-	TRBV7-2	TRBJ2-3	TRBD2	CASGRGGERTDTQYF	TGTGCCAGCGGCCGCGGGGGGGAGAGAACAGATACGCAGTATTTT
15	-	TRBV29-1	TRBJ2-3	-	CSVEVRFLSTDTQYF	TGCAGCGTTGAAGTCCGGTTCCTTAGCACAGATACGCAGTATTTT
14	-	TRBV20-1	TRBJ2-3	-	CSARGLSGSDTQYF	TGCAGTGCTAGAGGTCTGAGCGGGTCCGATACGCAGTATTTT
15	-	TRBV5-3	TRBJ2-7	-	CASSLGPRDAYEQYF	TGTGCCAGCAGCTTGGGCCCCCGAGACGCCTACGAGCAGTACTTC
18	few	TRBV7-2	TRBJ2-5	TRBD2	CASSLGIGGRASEETQYF	TGTGCCAGCAGCTTAGGTATCGGCGGGAGGGCCTCTGAAGAGACCCAGTACTTC
16	-	TRBV25-1	TRBJ1-2	-	CASSEYFGGAQNGYTF	TGTGCCAGCAGTGAATATTTCGGCGGGGCTCAAAATGGCTACACCTTC